This T cell receptor (beta chain) is from a study of T cells in Graves' hyperthyroidism and ophthalmopathy. On the study more broadly: At the time of initial diagnosis and before any treatment, peripheral blood was collected. Study-level points and caveats: Ophthalmopathy onset followed model prediction by a median approximately 6.2 months.

From RNA transcripts, TCR beta CDR3 regions were amplified. The primer set for the first-round RT-PCR of the TCR CDR3 was HTBI. Via MiXCR, TCRdb re-called the multiplex PCR reads, giving one row per CDR3 protein. The table has 40,000 to 65,000 distinct CDR3 sequences, less than 60% seen once. This clonotype was observed a few times. Its antigen is unidentified. With V trimmed by 8 bases and J by 1 base, 7 bases remained unmatched. The V gene's germline CDR1 is MDHEN and CDR2 SYDVKM. This CDR3 contains 15 residues. Material: blood. The chain combines TRBV28 with TRBJ1-1; 10 nucleotides match TRBD1. The clonotype originates from a woman in her forties or fifties with Graves' ophthalmopathy. The chain's CDR3 is CASGDRGRANTEAFF. The CDR3, as DNA: TGTGCCAGCGGTGACAGGGGGCGAGCGAACACTGAAGCTTTCTTT. Supplemented by reference TRBV28 and TRBJ1-1, the full variable domain reads DVKVTQSSRYLVKRTGEKVFLECVQDMDHENMFWYRQDPGLGLRLIYFSYDVKMKEKGDIPEGYSVSREKKERFSLILESASTNQTSMYLCASGDRGRANTEAFFGQGTRLTVV.